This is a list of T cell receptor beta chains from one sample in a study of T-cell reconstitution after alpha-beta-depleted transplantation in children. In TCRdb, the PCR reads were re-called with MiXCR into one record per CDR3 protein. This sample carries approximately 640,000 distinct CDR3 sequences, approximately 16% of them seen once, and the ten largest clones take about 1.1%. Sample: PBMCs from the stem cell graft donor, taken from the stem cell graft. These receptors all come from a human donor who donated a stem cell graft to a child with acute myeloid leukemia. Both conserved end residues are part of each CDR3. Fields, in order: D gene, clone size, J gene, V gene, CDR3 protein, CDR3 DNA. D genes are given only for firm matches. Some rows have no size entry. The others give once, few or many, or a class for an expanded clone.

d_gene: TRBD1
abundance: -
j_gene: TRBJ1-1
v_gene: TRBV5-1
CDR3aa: CASSLGGQRNTEAFF
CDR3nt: TGCGCCAGCAGCTTGGGGGGACAGAGGAACACTGAAGCTTTCTTT

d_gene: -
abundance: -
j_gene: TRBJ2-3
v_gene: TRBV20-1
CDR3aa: CSARDVGRDSTDTQYF
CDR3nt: TGCAGTGCTAGAGATGTGGGGCGGGACAGCACAGATACGCAGTATTTT

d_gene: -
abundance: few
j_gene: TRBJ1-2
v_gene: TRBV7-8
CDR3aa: CASSAGPNYGYTF
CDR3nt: TGTGCCAGCAGCGCCGGTCCTAACTATGGCTACACCTTC

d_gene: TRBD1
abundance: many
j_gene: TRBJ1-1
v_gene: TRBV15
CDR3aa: CATSRGTGRTEAFF
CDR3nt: TGTGCCACCAGCAGAGGGACAGGCCGCACTGAAGCTTTCTTT

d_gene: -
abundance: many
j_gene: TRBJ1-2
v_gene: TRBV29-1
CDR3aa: CSVEDNRSWGYGYTF
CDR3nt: TGCAGCGTTGAAGATAATCGGTCCTGGGGCTATGGCTACACCTTC

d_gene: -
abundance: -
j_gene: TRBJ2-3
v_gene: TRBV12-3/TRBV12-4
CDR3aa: CASSFVPGADTQYF
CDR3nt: TGTGCCAGCAGTTTCGTGCCAGGAGCAGATACGCAGTATTTT

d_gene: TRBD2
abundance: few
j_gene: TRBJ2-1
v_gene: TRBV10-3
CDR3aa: CAISEWQVGGTQEQFF
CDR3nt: TGTGCCATCAGTGAGTGGCAAGTGGGGGGGACTCAGGAGCAGTTCTTC

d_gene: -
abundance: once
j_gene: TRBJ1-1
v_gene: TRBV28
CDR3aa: CASSWGTALNTEAFF
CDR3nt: TGTGCCAGCAGTTGGGGTACAGCATTGAACACTGAAGCTTTCTTT

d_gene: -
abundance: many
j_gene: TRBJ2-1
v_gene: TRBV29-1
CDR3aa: CSVVREAGEQFF
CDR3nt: TGCAGCGTTGTAAGGGAGGCGGGTGAGCAGTTCTTC

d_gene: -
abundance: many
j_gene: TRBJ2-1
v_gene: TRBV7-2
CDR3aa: CASSLSPPSEQFF
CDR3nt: TGTGCCAGCAGCTTGAGTCCTCCGAGTGAGCAGTTCTTC

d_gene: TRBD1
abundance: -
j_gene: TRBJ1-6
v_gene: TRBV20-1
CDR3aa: CSAQPTGGYSPLHF
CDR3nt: TGCAGTGCTCAACCGACAGGGGGCTATTCACCCCTCCACTTT

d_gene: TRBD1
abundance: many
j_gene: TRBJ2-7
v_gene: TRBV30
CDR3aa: CAWSPGTASYEQYF
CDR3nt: TGTGCCTGGAGCCCTGGGACAGCCAGCTACGAGCAGTACTTC

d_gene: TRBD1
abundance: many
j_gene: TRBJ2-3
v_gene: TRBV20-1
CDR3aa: CSARHSGTGGADTQYF
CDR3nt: TGCAGTGCTAGACACTCCGGGACAGGGGGAGCAGATACGCAGTATTTT

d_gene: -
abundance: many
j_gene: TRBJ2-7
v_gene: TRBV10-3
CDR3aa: CAISESPGNSYEQYF
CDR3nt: TGTGCCATCAGTGAGTCCCCAGGGAACTCCTACGAGCAGTACTTC

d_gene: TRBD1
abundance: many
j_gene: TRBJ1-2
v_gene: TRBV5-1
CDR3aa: CASSLRGQGYGYTF
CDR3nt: TGCGCCAGCAGCTTACGCGGACAGGGATACGGCTACACCTTC

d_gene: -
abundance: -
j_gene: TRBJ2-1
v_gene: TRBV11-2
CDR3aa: CASSLSMGAGAPYNEQFF
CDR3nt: TGTGCCAGCAGCTTATCCATGGGGGCGGGGGCCCCCTACAATGAGCAGTTCTTC